What follows describes a single T cell receptor beta chain. The source of the sample is a study of blood T cell repertoires in COVID-19. Study overall: PBMCs, B-cell-depleted T cells, or T cells were the source of the cDNA or gDNA that made up the material.

The CDR3 consists of 16 residues. The germline gives CDR1 LNHDA, CDR2 SQIVND (reference sequence). Trimming left V 0 bases short and J 4 bases short, with 12 bases between. Per the original methods: For nucleated cells, counts were estimated from reference gene primer amplification. Assay: immunoSEQ multiplex PCR; the TCRdb copy retains only in-frame clones and omits some. V, J and clone size were drawn from that table, and D and trimming were deduced from the DNA. The sample consists of hundreds of thousands of clones, 70% to 90% of them appearing once. Sample: peripheral blood. This chain uses TRBV19 with TRBJ1-4; tentative D call: TRBD1 (5 bases). This clonotype was sampled from a man in his 70s with acute or convalescent COVID-19. CDR3 sequence reads: CASSIDNRLGNEKLFF. DNA of the CDR3: TGTGCCAGTAGTATAGATAACAGGTTAGGTAATGAAAAACTGTTTTTT.